The rows below give T cell receptor beta chains drawn from one sample of a study of blood T cells in healthy people across ages. TCRdb ran MiXCR on the 5' RACE reads and lists one entry per CDR3 protein. Of some 1.8 million distinct CDR3 sequences in the sample, around 40% were seen once. Source material: blood. These receptor sequences come from a human donor in good health. Each CDR3 is given with its conserved first and last residue. Each record gives: D gene, J gene, clone size, V gene, CDR3 DNA, CDR3 protein. A D gene is named only where the DNA matches it firmly. Rows may omit the clone size; those that give it use once, few, many or a size class.

- TRBJ1-6 few TRBV4-1 TGCGCCAGCAGGGGCCCTTATAATTCACCCCTCCACTTT CASRGPYNSPLHF
- TRBJ1-1 - TRBV3-1 TGTGCCAGCGAAACATCCACAGGGAACACTGAAGCTTTCTTT CASETSTGNTEAFF
- TRBJ1-5 - TRBV28 TGTGCCAGCAGTTGGGGGCGGGTATTAAGGAGCAATCAGCCCCAGCATTTT CASSWGRVLRSNQPQHF
- TRBJ1-2 - TRBV15 TGTGCCACCAGCAGAGATCAGCTTAACTATGGCTACACCTTC CATSRDQLNYGYTF
- TRBJ2-5 - TRBV7-3 TGTGCCAGCAGCGGGGGCCAGGACTCGTTCCAAGAGACCCAGTACTTC CASSGGQDSFQETQYF
- TRBJ2-5 - TRBV11-3 TGTGCCAGCAGTTTTACCTTTAGTCAAGAGACCCAGTACTTC CASSFTFSQETQYF
- TRBJ1-2 - TRBV10-3 TGTGCCATCAGTGAGGGGTTGGGGGAAGTCTATGGCTACACCTTC CAISEGLGEVYGYTF
- TRBJ2-1 many TRBV10-2 TGCGCCAGCACTCAAGGGGTGGTATCCTACAATGAGCAGTTCTTC CASTQGVVSYNEQFF
- TRBJ1-1 few TRBV5-1 TGCGCCAGCAGCTTAAGGGACGACACTGAAGCTTTCTTT CASSLRDDTEAFF
- TRBJ1-2 - TRBV6-5 TGTGCCAGCAGTTTTACAGGGAGTCACTATGGCTACACCTTC CASSFTGSHYGYTF
- TRBJ2-1 - TRBV6-4 TGTGTCAGCAGTGAAGGGACCCACAATGAGCAGTTCTTC CVSSEGTHNEQFF
- TRBJ2-7 - TRBV2 TGTGCCAGCAGTGAAGCCCCCTGGACGGGTTACGAGCAGTACTTC CASSEAPWTGYEQYF
TRBD1 TRBJ2-2 - TRBV9 TGTGCCAGCAGTTCTAGGGGGCTCATGACCGGGGAGCTGTTTTTT CASSSRGLMTGELFF
TRBD1 TRBJ2-1 once TRBV15 TGTGCCACCAGCAGAGATCTCGGACGGACAGGCCTCCTTGAGCAGTTCTTC CATSRDLGRTGLLEQFF
- TRBJ2-7 - TRBV6-5 TGTGCCAGCAGTTACTCGAGGGTCCACTACGAGCAGTACTTC CASSYSRVHYEQYF
- TRBJ1-2 few TRBV10-3 TGTGCCATCAAAAATACGATGGCCGGGTACGATGGCTACACCTTC CAIKNTMAGYDGYTF
TRBD1 TRBJ1-1 - TRBV12-3/TRBV12-4 TGTGCCAGCAAACTGACAGGGACAGTCACTGAAGCTTTCTTT CASKLTGTVTEAFF
TRBD2 TRBJ2-3 few TRBV12-3/TRBV12-4 TGTGCCAGCAGCTCATTCTGGGGGGGAGATACGCAGTATTTT CASSSFWGGDTQYF
- TRBJ1-5 - TRBV30 TGTGCCTGGAGTGTAACAGCGAGTCAGCCCCAGCATTTT CAWSVTASQPQHF
TRBD1 TRBJ1-4 - TRBV29-1 TGCAGCGCCAGGGGGCGGGTGGATGAAAAACTGTTTTTT CSARGRVDEKLFF
- TRBJ1-2 few TRBV14 TGTGCCAGCAGGGACAGATCTAACTATGGCTACACCTTC CASRDRSNYGYTF
- TRBJ1-1 - TRBV7-9 TGTGCCAGCAGACCCCCGCCGGGGCGGAACACTGAAGCTTTCTTT CASRPPPGRNTEAFF
- TRBJ1-6 - TRBV5-1 TGCGCCAGCAGCTTTCGGGGGCAGAATTCACCCCTCCACTTT CASSFRGQNSPLHF
TRBD1 TRBJ2-1 - TRBV13 TGTGCCAGCAGCCCGAACGGACAGGGGTTCAATGAGCAGTTCTTC CASSPNGQGFNEQFF
TRBD1 TRBJ1-5 - TRBV12-3/TRBV12-4 TGTGCCAGCAGTTTAAGGGGCCTAGGACAGGTTGATTCTTTGGGTCAGCCCCAGCATTTT CASSLRGLGQVDSLGQPQHF
- TRBJ1-2 once TRBV3-1 TGTGCCAGCAGTCCCCGGCGCATATCTAACTATGGCTACACCTTC CASSPRRISNYGYTF
- TRBJ2-3 - TRBV12-3/TRBV12-4 TGTGCCAGCAGCCGCGGGGGCCCCCGCACAGATACGCAGTATTTT CASSRGGPRTDTQYF
- TRBJ1-2 - TRBV12-3/TRBV12-4 TGTGCCAGCAGTTTATCAGCGAGACCTGACTATGGCTACACCTTC CASSLSARPDYGYTF
- TRBJ2-1 - TRBV7-8 TGTGCCAGCAGCTTAGCGTACAGGTCAATCTACAATGAGCAGTTCTTC CASSLAYRSIYNEQFF
TRBD2 TRBJ2-7 - TRBV5-1 TGCGCCAGCAGGGACGCGGCTAGCGGGCCTTGGGAGCAGTACTTC CASRDAASGPWEQYF
TRBD1 TRBJ1-5 few TRBV6-2/TRBV6-3 TGTGCCAGCATTAACAGGGGGAGCAATCAGCCCCAGCATTTT CASINRGSNQPQHF
- TRBJ1-2 - TRBV3-1 TGTGCCAGCAGCCAAGAGAATCCGGGGAGTTATGGCTACACCTTC CASSQENPGSYGYTF
TRBD2 TRBJ2-1 - TRBV7-3 TGTGCCAGCAGCAAAACGCGGGGGGGGCCCGATGAGCAGTTCTTC CASSKTRGGPDEQFF
TRBD1 TRBJ2-5 - TRBV20-1 TGCAGTGCTAGTAGACAGGGCCTACCCCAGTACTTC CSASRQGLPQYF